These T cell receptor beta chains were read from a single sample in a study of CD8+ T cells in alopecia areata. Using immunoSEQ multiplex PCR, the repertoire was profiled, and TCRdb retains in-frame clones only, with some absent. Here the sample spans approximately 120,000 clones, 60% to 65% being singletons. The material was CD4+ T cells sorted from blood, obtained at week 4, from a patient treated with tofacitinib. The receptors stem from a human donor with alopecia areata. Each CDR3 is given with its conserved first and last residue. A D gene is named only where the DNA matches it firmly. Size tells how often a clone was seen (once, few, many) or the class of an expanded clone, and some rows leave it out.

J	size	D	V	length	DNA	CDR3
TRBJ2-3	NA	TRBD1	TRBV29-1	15	TGCAGCGTTGAGGACAGGGTCGGGTTCGCAGATACGCAGTATTTT	CSVEDRVGFADTQYF
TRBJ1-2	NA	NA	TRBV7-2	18	TGTGCCAGCAGCTTAGCCCTCCCCCAGGGATTTACTAACTATGGCTACACCTTC	CASSLALPQGFTNYGYTF
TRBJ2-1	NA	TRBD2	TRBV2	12	TGTGCCAGCACGGGAGGGCCCGGTGAGCAGTTCTTC	CASTGGPGEQFF
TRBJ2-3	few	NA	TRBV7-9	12	TGTGCCAGCAGCTTCTTCACAGATACGCAGTATTTT	CASSFFTDTQYF
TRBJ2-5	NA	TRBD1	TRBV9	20	TGTGCCAGCAGCGTCACCCCAAACCCCGGGACAGGGTTAAAGCAAGAGACCCAGTACTTC	CASSVTPNPGTGLKQETQYF
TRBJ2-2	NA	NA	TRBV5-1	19	TGCGCCAGCAGCCGGTCGTATCGGGGCTTCGCCACAAGCACCGGGGAGCTGTTTTTT	CASSRSYRGFATSTGELFF
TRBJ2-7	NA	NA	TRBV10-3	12	TGTGCCATCAGTGAGTCCAGACAGCCAGCGGATTTC	CAISESRQPADF
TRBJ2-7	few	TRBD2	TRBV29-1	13	TGCAGCGTTGATGCGGGGGGCAGTTACGAGCAGTACTTC	CSVDAGGSYEQYF
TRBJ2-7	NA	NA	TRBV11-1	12	TGTGCCAGCAGCCGCCCTACAGGTCGGCAGTACTTC	CASSRPTGRQYF
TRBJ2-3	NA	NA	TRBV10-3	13	TGTGCCATCAGTGAGTCAGTAGCAAATACGCAGTATTTT	CAISESVANTQYF
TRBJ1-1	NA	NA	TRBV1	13	TGCACCAGCAGCCCTAGACCGAACACTGAAGCTTTCTTT	CTSSPRPNTEAFF
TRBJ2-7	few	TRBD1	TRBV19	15	TGTGCCAGTAGTATAGGAGGGACAGCTCCATACGAGCAGTACTTC	CASSIGGTAPYEQYF
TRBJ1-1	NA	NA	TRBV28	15	TGTGCCAGCAGCGCCACAGGGAGTGTATTCGCTGAAGCTTTCTTT	CASSATGSVFAEAFF
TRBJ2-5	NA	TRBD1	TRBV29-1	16	TGCAGCGTGCTCAATCGGACAGGGCACCTCCAAGAGACCCAGTACTTC	CSVLNRTGHLQETQYF
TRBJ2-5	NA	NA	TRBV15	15	TGTGCCACCAGCAGAGATCCCGGCGGGGAAGAGACCCAGTACTTC	CATSRDPGGEETQYF
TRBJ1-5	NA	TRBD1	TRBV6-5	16	TGTGCCAGCAGTTATCTAGCTGACAGGGGGAATCAGCCCCAGCATTTT	CASSYLADRGNQPQHF
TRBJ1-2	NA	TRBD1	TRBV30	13	TGTGCCTGGAGTGTTCAGGGGGGACCCGGCTACACCTTC	CAWSVQGGPGYTF
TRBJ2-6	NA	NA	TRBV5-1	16	TGCGCCAGCAGCTTGGACTATCCCTCTGGGGCCAACGTCCTGACTTTC	CASSLDYPSGANVLTF
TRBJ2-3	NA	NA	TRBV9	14	TGTGCCAGCAGCGCCGTAACTAGCACAGATACGCAGTATTTT	CASSAVTSTDTQYF
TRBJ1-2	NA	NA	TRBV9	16	TGTGCCAGCAGCGTAGATCCCCTGTTTTCTAACTATGGCTACACCTTC	CASSVDPLFSNYGYTF
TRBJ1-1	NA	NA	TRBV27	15	TGTGCCAGCAATTATCGACCGGGACTTAACACTGAAGCTTTCTTT	CASNYRPGLNTEAFF
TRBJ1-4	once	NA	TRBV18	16	TGTGCCAGCTCACCTAGGAGGGTCGCAACTAATGAAAAACTGTTTTTT	CASSPRRVATNEKLFF
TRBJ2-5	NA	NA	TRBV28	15	TGTGCCAGCAGTTTATACGGCAGGACCCAAGAGACCCAGTACTTC	CASSLYGRTQETQYF
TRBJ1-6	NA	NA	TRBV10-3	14	TGTGCCATCAGGAGGTCGACCCAGGACTCACCCCTCCACTTT	CAIRRSTQDSPLHF
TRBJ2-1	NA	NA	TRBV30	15	TGTGCCTGCCGACCGACAGAGAGTTCCTACAATGAGCAGTTCTTC	CACRPTESSYNEQFF
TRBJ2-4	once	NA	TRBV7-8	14	TGTGCCAGCAGCGTGGGGAATTCCAAAAACATTCAGTACTTC	CASSVGNSKNIQYF
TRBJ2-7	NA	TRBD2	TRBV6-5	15	TGTGCCAGCATCCCCCGCGGGAGGGGAGGCTACGAGCAGTACTTC	CASIPRGRGGYEQYF
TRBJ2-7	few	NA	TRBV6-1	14	TGTGCCAGCAGTGAGCGACGGACCTCTAGTGAGCAGTACTTC	CASSERRTSSEQYF
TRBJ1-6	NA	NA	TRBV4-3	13	TGCGCCAGCAGCCAAGAAATGGCAGGGCTCCTCCACTTT	CASSQEMAGLLHF
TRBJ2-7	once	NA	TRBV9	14	TGTGCCAGCAGCGTAGCCCCTCAGGGGAACGAGCAGTACTTC	CASSVAPQGNEQYF
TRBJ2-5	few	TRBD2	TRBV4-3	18	TGCGCCAGCAGCCAAGATCACTGGTCTAGCGGTTATCAAGAGACCCAGTACTTC	CASSQDHWSSGYQETQYF
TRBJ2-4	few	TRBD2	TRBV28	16	TGTGCCAGCAGTTTAGTTAGCGGGAGACGTGGAAACATTCAGTACTTC	CASSLVSGRRGNIQYF
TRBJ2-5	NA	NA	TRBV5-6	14	TGTGCCAGCAGCTTGATTAGCGGAGAGGAGACCCAGTACTTC	CASSLISGEETQYF
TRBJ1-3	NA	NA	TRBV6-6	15	TGTGCCAGCAGTTACCCTGGCGACTCTGGAAACACCATATATTTT	CASSYPGDSGNTIYF
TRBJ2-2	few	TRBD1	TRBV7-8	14	TGTGCCAGCAGCAGGACAGGGCGGACCGGGGAGCTGTTTTTT	CASSRTGRTGELFF
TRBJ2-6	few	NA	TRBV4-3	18	TGCGCCAGCAGCCAAGGCGTCCAGGGAGGAAGTGGGGCCAACGTCCTGACTTTC	CASSQGVQGGSGANVLTF
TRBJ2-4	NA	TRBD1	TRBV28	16	TGTGCCAGCAGTTCCTTGGGACAGGGGGCCCGGAACATTCAGTACTTC	CASSSLGQGARNIQYF
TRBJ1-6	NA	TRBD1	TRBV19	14	TGTGCCAGTAGTTTTGTGGACAGGGGATCACCCCTCCACTTT	CASSFVDRGSPLHF
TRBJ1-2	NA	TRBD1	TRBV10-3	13	TGTGCCATCAGGGGGACAGAAAGGGAAGGCTACACCTTC	CAIRGTEREGYTF
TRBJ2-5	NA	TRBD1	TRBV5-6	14	TGTGCCAGCAGCTTTACCGGGACAGAAGAGACCCAGTACTTC	CASSFTGTEETQYF
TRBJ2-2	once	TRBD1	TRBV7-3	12	TGTGCCAGCAGCTCGGACAGGGGGGAGCTGTTTTTT	CASSSDRGELFF
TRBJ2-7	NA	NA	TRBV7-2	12	TGTGCCAGCAGCAACGGGGGGCACGAGCAGTACTTC	CASSNGGHEQYF
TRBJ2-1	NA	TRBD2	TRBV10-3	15	TGTGCCATCAGTCCGGGACTAGCGGAGCGAAATGAGCAGTTCTTC	CAISPGLAERNEQFF
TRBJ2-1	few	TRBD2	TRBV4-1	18	TGCGCCAGCAGCCATGAAGGCCTAGCGGGTAGCTCCTACAATGAGCAGTTCTTC	CASSHEGLAGSSYNEQFF
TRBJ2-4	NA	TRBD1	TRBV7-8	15	TGTGCCAGCAGCCCGCGGACAGGGGCGGAAAACATTCAGTACTTC	CASSPRTGAENIQYF
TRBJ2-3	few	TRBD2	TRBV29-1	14	TGCAGCGTTGAGGGACGGGGGGGCACAGATACGCAGTATTTT	CSVEGRGGTDTQYF
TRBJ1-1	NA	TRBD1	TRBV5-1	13	TGCGCCAGCAGCTCGTACGACAGGGTTGAAGCTTTCTTT	CASSSYDRVEAFF
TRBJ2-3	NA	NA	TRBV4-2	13	TGTGCCAGCAGCCAAGCAGGGGTAGATACGCAGTATTTT	CASSQAGVDTQYF
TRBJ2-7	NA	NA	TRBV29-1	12	TGCAGCGCGTCCGGGGAGACCTACGAGCAGTACTTC	CSASGETYEQYF